This TCR beta chain was observed in a study of vaccination and CD4 T cells after COVID-19. On the study more broadly: Post-vaccine sampling followed dose two by a median around 74 days (range 14 to 241).

Study-level results: SARS-CoV-2-reactive clonotypes showed a nonsignificant median rise from roughly 22 to 38.

The CDR3 covers 15 residues. Germline CDR1 reads MNHEY; CDR2 reads SMNVEV (reference sequence). Trimming cost V 1 base and J 5 bases; bases outside gene matches: 6. This clonotype was counted between two and nine times. Its antigen is as yet unknown. TCRdb redid the calling of the PCR reads with MiXCR, one entry per CDR3 protein. This sample has around 21,000 distinct CDR3 sequences, with around three fifths found just once. The clonotype originates from a human donor who had recovered from COVID-19. The specimen comprised CD4+ T cells from blood, sampled after SARS-CoV-2 vaccination. The genes are TRBV27 and TRBJ2-7, with 9 bases aligning to TRBD1. CDR3 bases: TGTGCCAGCAGTTTATTAAGGGACAGGGTCGACGAGCAGTACTTC. The encoded protein is CASSLLRDRVDEQYF.